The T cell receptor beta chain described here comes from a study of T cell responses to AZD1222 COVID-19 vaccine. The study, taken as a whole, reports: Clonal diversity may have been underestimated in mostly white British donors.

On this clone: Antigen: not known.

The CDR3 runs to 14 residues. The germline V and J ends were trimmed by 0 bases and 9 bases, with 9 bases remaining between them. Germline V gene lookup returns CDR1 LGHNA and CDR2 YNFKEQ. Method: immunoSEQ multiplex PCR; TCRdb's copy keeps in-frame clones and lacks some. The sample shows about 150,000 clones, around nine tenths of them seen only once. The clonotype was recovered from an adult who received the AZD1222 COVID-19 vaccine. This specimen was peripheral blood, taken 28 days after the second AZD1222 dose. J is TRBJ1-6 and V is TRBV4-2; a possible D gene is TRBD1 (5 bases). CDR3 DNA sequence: TGTGCCAGCAGCCAAGATGAGAGGGGTTCACCCCTCCACTTT. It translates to CASSQDERGSPLHF.